This T cell receptor beta chain was identified in a study of T-cell memory formation after mild COVID-19. The study's findings and limits: Some responding clones appeared in pre-infection memory, suggesting cross-reactive memory joined. CD4/CD8 balance held among clones contracting day 15 to 85, and later expanders leaned CD4+.

This clonotype was seen only a few times. No antigen is known for it. TCRdb redid the calling of the 5' RACE reads with MiXCR, one entry per CDR3 protein. The table records fewer than 700,000 distinct CDR3 sequences, 20% to 25% of them present only once. The sequenced material came from PBMCs or a T cell subset sorted from them (not recorded which). This clonotype was obtained from an adult woman who had mild COVID-19 (a few samples of this study predate the infection). Cell type and time point are not known.

CDR3 sequence: CASSLIGVGYNEQFF. The CDR3 DNA reads TGTGCCAGCAGCTTGATCGGGGTAGGGTACAATGAGCAGTTCTTC. The chain has TRBV5-6 and TRBJ2-1; weak D call: TRBD2 (5 bases). The CDR3 covers 15 residues. Deletions cut 1 base from V and 4 bases from J, with 12 bases between. Germline CDR1 reads SGHDT; CDR2 reads YYEEEE.